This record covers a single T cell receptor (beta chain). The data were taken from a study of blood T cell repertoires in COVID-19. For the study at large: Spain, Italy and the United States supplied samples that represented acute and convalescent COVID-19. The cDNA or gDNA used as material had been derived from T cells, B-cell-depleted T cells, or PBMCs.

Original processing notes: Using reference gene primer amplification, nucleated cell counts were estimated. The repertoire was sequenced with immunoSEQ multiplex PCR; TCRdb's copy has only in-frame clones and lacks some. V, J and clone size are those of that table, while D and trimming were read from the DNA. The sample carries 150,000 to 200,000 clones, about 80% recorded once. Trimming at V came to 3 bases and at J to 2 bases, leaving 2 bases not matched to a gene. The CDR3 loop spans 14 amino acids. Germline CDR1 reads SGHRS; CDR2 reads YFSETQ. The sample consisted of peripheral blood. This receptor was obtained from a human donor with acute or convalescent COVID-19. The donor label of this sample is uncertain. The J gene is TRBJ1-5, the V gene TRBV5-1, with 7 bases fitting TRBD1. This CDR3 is CASSSTGGNQPQHF. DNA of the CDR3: TGCGCCAGCAGCTCTACAGGGGGCAATCAGCCCCAGCATTTT. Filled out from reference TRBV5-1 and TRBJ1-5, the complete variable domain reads KAGVTQTPRYLIKTRGQQVTLSCSPISGHRSVSWYQQTPGQGLQFLFEYFSETQRNKGNFPGRFSGRQFSNSRSEMNVSTLELGDSALYLCASSSTGGNQPQHFGDGTRLSIL.